This is a list of T cell receptor beta chains from one sample in a study of CD8 T cells in ankylosing spondylitis. TCRdb re-called the 5' RACE reads with MiXCR, one entry per CDR3 protein. The sample holds 35,000 to 40,000 distinct CDR3 sequences, more than 15% seen once. The sequenced material came from blood. Receptor source: a male donor with ankylosing spondylitis or in good health (not recorded which). Both conserved end residues are part of each CDR3. Each record gives: clone size, CDR3 length, J gene, V gene, D gene, CDR3 DNA, CDR3 protein. A D gene is named only where the DNA matches it firmly. Rows give clone size only sometimes, using once, few, many, or a class for an expanded clone.

abundance: few
len: 13
j_gene: TRBJ2-3
v_gene: TRBV28
d_gene: -
CDR3nt: TGTGCCAGCAGTTGGGGATTGTCAGATACGCAGTATTTT
CDR3aa: CASSWGLSDTQYF

abundance: -
len: 12
j_gene: TRBJ2-1
v_gene: TRBV30
d_gene: TRBD2
CDR3nt: TGTGCCTGGAAGCGGGAATACAATGAGCAGTTCTTC
CDR3aa: CAWKREYNEQFF

abundance: -
len: 15
j_gene: TRBJ1-4
v_gene: TRBV3-1
d_gene: -
CDR3nt: TGTGCCAGCAGCCAAGCCTGGTCCTCCTCTGAAAAACTGTTTTTT
CDR3aa: CASSQAWSSSEKLFF

abundance: few
len: 15
j_gene: TRBJ2-2
v_gene: TRBV7-2
d_gene: -
CDR3nt: TGTGCCAGCAGCTTATCTCCAGGGAACACCGGGGAGCTGTTTTTT
CDR3aa: CASSLSPGNTGELFF

abundance: -
len: 11
j_gene: TRBJ1-5
v_gene: TRBV25-1
d_gene: -
CDR3nt: TGTGCCAGCTTGAGGGGTCAGCCCCAGCATTTT
CDR3aa: CASLRGQPQHF

abundance: -
len: 15
j_gene: TRBJ2-2
v_gene: TRBV20-1
d_gene: -
CDR3nt: TGCAGTGCTAGTGGATCCGCGGGGGCTGTCCGGGAGCTGTTTTTT
CDR3aa: CSASGSAGAVRELFF

abundance: -
len: 10
j_gene: TRBJ2-2
v_gene: TRBV20-1
d_gene: -
CDR3nt: TGCAGTGCCCGCACCGGGGAGCTGTTTTTT
CDR3aa: CSARTGELFF

abundance: -
len: 15
j_gene: TRBJ2-1
v_gene: TRBV3-1
d_gene: -
CDR3nt: TGTGCCAGCAGCCAAGAAGGGACTCTCGCCCCTGAGCAGTTCTTC
CDR3aa: CASSQEGTLAPEQFF

abundance: -
len: 11
j_gene: TRBJ2-1
v_gene: TRBV12-3/TRBV12-4
d_gene: -
CDR3nt: TGTGCCAGCAGTTTATGGGATGAGCAGTTCTTC
CDR3aa: CASSLWDEQFF

abundance: many
len: 13
j_gene: TRBJ2-7
v_gene: TRBV29-1
d_gene: -
CDR3nt: TGCAGCGTTTACGTCAGAGAGGGATACGAGCAGTACTTC
CDR3aa: CSVYVREGYEQYF

abundance: -
len: 14
j_gene: TRBJ2-1
v_gene: TRBV4-3
d_gene: -
CDR3nt: TGCGCCAGCAGCCAAGATAAGGGTCCCAATGAGCAGTTCTTC
CDR3aa: CASSQDKGPNEQFF

abundance: few
len: 14
j_gene: TRBJ2-1
v_gene: TRBV27
d_gene: -
CDR3nt: TGTGCCAGCAGTTTAGCGGGTAGATACAATGAGCAGTTCTTC
CDR3aa: CASSLAGRYNEQFF

abundance: few
len: 14
j_gene: TRBJ2-1
v_gene: TRBV6-2/TRBV6-3
d_gene: -
CDR3nt: TGTGCCAGCAGTTACAAGTCAGGATTCAATGAGCAGTTCTTC
CDR3aa: CASSYKSGFNEQFF

abundance: -
len: 12
j_gene: TRBJ2-5
v_gene: TRBV7-6
d_gene: -
CDR3nt: TGTGCCAGCAGCATTCAGAAAGAGACCCAGTACTTC
CDR3aa: CASSIQKETQYF

abundance: -
len: 17
j_gene: TRBJ2-1
v_gene: TRBV7-2
d_gene: TRBD1
CDR3nt: TGTGCCAGCAGCTTGGCAGGGGGCTCAGGCTCCTACAATGAGCAGTTCTTC
CDR3aa: CASSLAGGSGSYNEQFF

abundance: few
len: 15
j_gene: TRBJ1-5
v_gene: TRBV3-1
d_gene: TRBD1
CDR3nt: TGTGCCAGCAGCCAGGGACAGGGGAGCAATCAGCCCCAGCATTTT
CDR3aa: CASSQGQGSNQPQHF

abundance: -
len: 14
j_gene: TRBJ2-7
v_gene: TRBV12-3/TRBV12-4
d_gene: -
CDR3nt: TGTGCCAGCAGTTTAGCGGGGGACGATGGCGAGCAGTACTTC
CDR3aa: CASSLAGDDGEQYF

abundance: few
len: 16
j_gene: TRBJ2-3
v_gene: TRBV4-3
d_gene: -
CDR3nt: TGCGCCAGCAGCCAAGAGGCCAAGCGGATAACAGATACGCAGTATTTT
CDR3aa: CASSQEAKRITDTQYF

abundance: many
len: 12
j_gene: TRBJ2-6
v_gene: TRBV28
d_gene: -
CDR3nt: TGTGCCAGCAGTTTGGGCCTCAACGTCCTGACTTTC
CDR3aa: CASSLGLNVLTF

abundance: many
len: 16
j_gene: TRBJ2-1
v_gene: TRBV7-2
d_gene: TRBD1
CDR3nt: TGTGCCAGCAGCTCGGGACAGGGCCCCTCCTACAATGAGCAGTTCTTC
CDR3aa: CASSSGQGPSYNEQFF

abundance: many
len: 19
j_gene: TRBJ2-7
v_gene: TRBV28
d_gene: TRBD2
CDR3nt: TGTGCCAGCAGTCGCCGGCGTAGCGGGAGGTGGCTGAGCTCCTACGAGCAGTACTTC
CDR3aa: CASSRRRSGRWLSSYEQYF

abundance: few
len: 15
j_gene: TRBJ2-2
v_gene: TRBV2
d_gene: -
CDR3nt: TGTGCCACATCATTGGAGACGACGAACACCGGGGAGCTGTTTTTT
CDR3aa: CATSLETTNTGELFF

abundance: few
len: 12
j_gene: TRBJ2-2
v_gene: TRBV12-3/TRBV12-4
d_gene: -
CDR3nt: TGTGCCAGCACCTCGGGTACCGGGGAGCTGTTTTTT
CDR3aa: CASTSGTGELFF

abundance: few
len: 13
j_gene: TRBJ2-5
v_gene: TRBV29-1
d_gene: -
CDR3nt: TGCAGCGTAGAAACAGGGCCGGGGGAGACCCAGTACTTC
CDR3aa: CSVETGPGETQYF

abundance: many
len: 14
j_gene: TRBJ2-1
v_gene: TRBV5-1
d_gene: TRBD2
CDR3nt: TGCGCCAGCAGTGACCCGGGAGGGCACAATGAGCAGTTCTTC
CDR3aa: CASSDPGGHNEQFF

abundance: -
len: 15
j_gene: TRBJ1-5
v_gene: TRBV19
d_gene: TRBD1
CDR3nt: TGTGCCAGTAGCACAGACAGGGATAGCAATCAGCCCCAGCATTTT
CDR3aa: CASSTDRDSNQPQHF

abundance: -
len: 13
j_gene: TRBJ2-2
v_gene: TRBV29-1
d_gene: -
CDR3nt: TGCAGCGTTTTGCAGGCCGACACCGGGGAGCTGTTTTTT
CDR3aa: CSVLQADTGELFF

abundance: few
len: 14
j_gene: TRBJ1-1
v_gene: TRBV5-1
d_gene: -
CDR3nt: TGCGCCAGCAGCCTGCTAGGCTCTAACACTGAAGCTTTCTTT
CDR3aa: CASSLLGSNTEAFF

abundance: -
len: 14
j_gene: TRBJ2-7
v_gene: TRBV3-1
d_gene: TRBD2
CDR3nt: TGTGCCAGCAGCCAGGCTAGCGGGAGGGGCGAGCAGTACTTC
CDR3aa: CASSQASGRGEQYF

abundance: few
len: 12
j_gene: TRBJ2-7
v_gene: TRBV11-2
d_gene: TRBD2
CDR3nt: TGTGCCAGCAGCCCAGCGGGACTAGCGGGAGTCTTC
CDR3aa: CASSPAGLAGVF

abundance: few
len: 16
j_gene: TRBJ1-4
v_gene: TRBV20-1
d_gene: -
CDR3nt: TGCAGTGCTAGAGCTCCTCCGACAGGCCTTAATGAAAAACTGTTTTTT
CDR3aa: CSARAPPTGLNEKLFF

abundance: few
len: 14
j_gene: TRBJ1-1
v_gene: TRBV29-1
d_gene: TRBD1
CDR3nt: TGCAGCTTCAGGACAGGTATTGGGAACACTGAAGCTTTCTTT
CDR3aa: CSFRTGIGNTEAFF

abundance: -
len: 15
j_gene: TRBJ2-2
v_gene: TRBV4-3
d_gene: -
CDR3nt: TGCGCCAGCAGCCACCAGGATCGGGGCACCGGGGAGCTGTTTTTT
CDR3aa: CASSHQDRGTGELFF

abundance: -
len: 15
j_gene: TRBJ1-1
v_gene: TRBV12-3/TRBV12-4
d_gene: -
CDR3nt: TGTGCCAGCAAGTTCCGGGACGGATATAACACTGAAGCTTTCTTT
CDR3aa: CASKFRDGYNTEAFF

abundance: -
len: 14
j_gene: TRBJ2-7
v_gene: TRBV12-3/TRBV12-4
d_gene: TRBD2
CDR3nt: TGTGCCAGCACCTTGACTAGCGGGATCGACGAGCAGTACTTC
CDR3aa: CASTLTSGIDEQYF

abundance: -
len: 13
j_gene: TRBJ2-2
v_gene: TRBV12-3/TRBV12-4
d_gene: -
CDR3nt: TGTGCCAGCAGCCCCCGGGGGCGGGGGGAGCTGTTTTTT
CDR3aa: CASSPRGRGELFF

abundance: -
len: 14
j_gene: TRBJ2-2
v_gene: TRBV6-4
d_gene: TRBD2
CDR3nt: TGTGCCAGCAGGCGGGGGTCGAACACCGGGGAGCTGTTTTTT
CDR3aa: CASRRGSNTGELFF

abundance: -
len: 15
j_gene: TRBJ2-1
v_gene: TRBV7-3
d_gene: TRBD2
CDR3nt: TGTGCCAGCAGCCCTGGACTAGCGGGGTTGGGTGAGCAGTTCTTC
CDR3aa: CASSPGLAGLGEQFF

abundance: few
len: 15
j_gene: TRBJ2-1
v_gene: TRBV3-1
d_gene: -
CDR3nt: TGTGCCAGCAGCCAATCTCCGGGCAGTGTCGATGAGCAGTTCTTC
CDR3aa: CASSQSPGSVDEQFF

abundance: few
len: 14
j_gene: TRBJ2-3
v_gene: TRBV5-1
d_gene: -
CDR3nt: TGCGCCAGCAGCTTGGCAGGGGACACAGATACGCAGTATTTT
CDR3aa: CASSLAGDTDTQYF

abundance: -
len: 13
j_gene: TRBJ2-1
v_gene: TRBV5-1
d_gene: -
CDR3nt: TGCGCCAGCAGCCGAGACGGAGGCAATGAGCAGTTCTTC
CDR3aa: CASSRDGGNEQFF

abundance: few
len: 18
j_gene: TRBJ2-3
v_gene: TRBV3-1
d_gene: TRBD2
CDR3nt: TGTGCCAGCAGCCAGCGGACTAGCGGGGGGCTGAGGACAGATACGCAGTATTTT
CDR3aa: CASSQRTSGGLRTDTQYF

abundance: -
len: 18
j_gene: TRBJ2-2
v_gene: TRBV29-1
d_gene: TRBD1
CDR3nt: TGCAGCGTTCGATTCGGGACAGGGGCCCCTCCGAACACCGGGGAGCTGTTTTTT
CDR3aa: CSVRFGTGAPPNTGELFF

abundance: -
len: 16
j_gene: TRBJ2-1
v_gene: TRBV7-2
d_gene: TRBD2
CDR3nt: TGTGCCAGCAGCTTAACTAGCGGGCGCGCCTACAATGAGCAGTTCTTC
CDR3aa: CASSLTSGRAYNEQFF

abundance: -
len: 15
j_gene: TRBJ2-2
v_gene: TRBV7-9
d_gene: TRBD2
CDR3nt: TGTGCCAGCAGCTGGACTAGCGGGATTGGCGGGGAGCTGTTTTTT
CDR3aa: CASSWTSGIGGELFF

abundance: -
len: 15
j_gene: TRBJ2-3
v_gene: TRBV3-1
d_gene: TRBD1
CDR3nt: TGTGCCAGCAGCCAGGGACAGGGATATACAGATACGCAGTATTTT
CDR3aa: CASSQGQGYTDTQYF

abundance: -
len: 15
j_gene: TRBJ1-1
v_gene: TRBV5-1
d_gene: -
CDR3nt: TGCGCCAGCAGCTTGGACGGACTAATGAACACTGAAGCTTTCTTT
CDR3aa: CASSLDGLMNTEAFF

abundance: few
len: 13
j_gene: TRBJ2-5
v_gene: TRBV20-1
d_gene: -
CDR3nt: TGCAGTGCCGCGGGACACTCTAAAGAGACCCAGTACTTC
CDR3aa: CSAAGHSKETQYF

abundance: -
len: 15
j_gene: TRBJ1-4
v_gene: TRBV2
d_gene: TRBD1
CDR3nt: TGTGCCAGCAGGGGGACAGGGGGTCGTGGTGAAAAACTGTTTTTT
CDR3aa: CASRGTGGRGEKLFF

abundance: few
len: 15
j_gene: TRBJ2-3
v_gene: TRBV2
d_gene: -
CDR3nt: TGTGCCAGCAGTGAAGGGCCGGGTTGGACAGATACGCAGTATTTT
CDR3aa: CASSEGPGWTDTQYF